Shown below are 28 T cell receptor beta chains from a single sample sequenced in a study of early T cells in non-severe SARS-CoV-2 infection. TCRdb re-derived calls from the 5' RACE reads in MiXCR, one entry per CDR3 protein. Seen here are about 110,000 distinct CDR3 sequences, around 10% observed once, and the top ten hold approximately 6.9%. Sequenced material: whole blood. The receptor source for this set is an adult who was a healthcare worker with PCR-confirmed SARS-CoV-2 infection or an uninfected control (not recorded which).

This clonotype was recorded many times. The J gene is TRBJ1-2, the V gene TRBV29-1; the D gene is possibly TRBD1 (5 bases). Germline-derived CDR1 and CDR2 are SQVTM and ANQGSEA. CDR3 length equals 10 residues. V was trimmed by 7 bases and J by 6 bases, leaving 9 bases between them. DNA of the CDR3: TGCAGCGCAGGGAGGGATGGCTACACCTTC. Its translation is CSAGRDGYTF.

This clonotype was seen more than once but under ten times. CDR3 nucleotide sequence: TGTGCCAGCAGACCTGAGCAAGGGCGCGAGCAGTACTTC. As protein: CASRPEQGREQYF. The J gene is TRBJ2-7, the V gene TRBV12-3 or TRBV12-4; D ambiguous. The CDR3 runs to 13 residues. The V end lost 6 bases, the J end lost 6 bases, and 15 bases lay between the germline ends.

The table lists this clonotype with many counts. This chain connects TRBV12-3 or TRBV12-4 to TRBJ2-7, with TRBD2 as a possible D gene (6 bases). V was clipped by 3 bases and J by 4 bases, with 10 bases between them. CDR3 length: 13 amino acids. CDR3 DNA sequence: TGTGCCAGCAGTTTCGGGACTCCTTACGAGCAGTACTTC. Translating gives CASSFGTPYEQYF.

This clonotype was observed many times. The chain has TRBV13 and TRBJ2-1, with D perhaps matching TRBD2 (5 bases). Germline V gives CDR1 PRHDT, CDR2 FYEKMQ (reference sequence). With 6 bases removed from V and 2 bases from J, the gap between germline ends came to 11 bases. CDR3 length: 14 amino acids. The CDR3 DNA reads as TGTGCCAGCAGGTCGAGGGAGACCTACAATGAGCAGTTCTTC. It yields the protein CASRSRETYNEQFF. The variable domain in full, with the rest retrieved from reference TRBV13 and TRBJ2-1, is AAGVIQSPRHLIKEKRETATLKCYPIPRHDTVYWYQQGPGQDPQFLISFYEKMQSDKGSIPDRFSAQQFSDYHSELNMSSLELGDSALYFCASRSRETYNEQFFGPGTRLTVL.

This clonotype was recorded at least ten times. This chain connects TRBV12-3 or TRBV12-4 to TRBJ1-2; TRBD1 might be the D (6 bases). The CDR3 has 13 residues. V lost 6 bases to trimming and J lost 4 bases, with 12 bases between them. The CDR3 nucleotides read TGTGCCAGCAGCGGGGGGCGGGGCTATGGCTACACCTTC. It encodes CASSGGRGYGYTF.

This clonotype appeared many times. The rearrangement links TRBV19 to TRBJ1-2; D unclear. V was clipped by 10 bases and J by 2 bases, with 20 bases between them. This CDR3 region has 15 residues. Germline-derived CDR1 and CDR2 are LNHDA and SQIVND (reference sequence). CDR3 loop: CATLPGRTTNYGYTF. CDR3 nucleotides: TGTGCCACTCTACCAGGCCGTACTACGAACTATGGCTACACCTTC.

This clonotype was recorded a few times. The chain uses TRBV7-6 and TRBJ2-3; no definite D call. Germline V gene sequence: CDR1 SGHVS, CDR2 FNYEAQ. The CDR3 contains 13 residues. The V gene lost 5 bases and the J gene lost 1 base, with 7 bases spanning the gap. The CDR3 nucleotides are TGTGCCAGCAGCCCCGTTGGCACAGATACGCAGTATTTT. Protein sequence: CASSPVGTDTQYF.

To note about this clonotype: Just one base apart from a much larger clone, this may be a read error. This sequence joins TRBV29-1 and TRBJ1-2; maybe TRBD1 (5 bases). Germline lookup yields CDR1 SQVTM and CDR2 ANQGSEA. This CDR3 comprises 12 residues. The CDR3 nucleotides read TGCGGCGCCCAAAGTGGGGGTTATGGCTACACCTTC. Amino acids: CGAQSGGYGYTF.

This clonotype has just a few counts. The chain couples TRBV18 to TRBJ2-7; D might be TRBD1 (6 bases). The CDR3 totals 14 residues. Germline V gives CDR1 KGHSH, CDR2 LQKENI. Trimming removed 6 bases at V and 2 bases at J, with 14 bases between. This CDR3 reads CASSQGYRTYEQYF. The CDR3 DNA is TGTGCCAGCTCCCAGGGGTATAGGACCTACGAGCAGTACTTC.

For this clonotype: One end of the junction varies from germline; a read error may be responsible. The chain carries TRBV12-3 or TRBV12-4 and TRBJ2-6; possible D gene TRBD1, 6 bases. The CDR3 loop spans 15 amino acids. As DNA, the CDR3 is TGTGCCAGCAGTCCTACAGGGACCGGGGCCAACGCCCTGACTTTC. Its translation is CASSPTGTGANALTF.

This clonotype was recorded a few times. J is TRBJ2-2 and V is TRBV7-9; maybe TRBD2 (5 bases). V was trimmed by 5 bases and J by 8 bases, leaving 15 bases between them. This CDR3 has 14 residues. CDR1 and CDR2 from the germline V gene are SEHNR and FQNEAQ (reference sequence). CDR3 protein: CASSQPRAPGELFF. The CDR3, as DNA: TGTGCCAGCAGCCAACCGAGGGCCCCGGGGGAGCTGTTTTTT.

The chain couples TRBV2 to TRBJ1-1; tentatively, D is TRBD1 (5 bases). The CDR3 length is 15 residues. Germline-derived CDR1 and CDR2 are SNHLY and FYNNEI. Trimming cost V 5 bases and J 4 bases, with 17 bases left between them. The CDR3 nucleotides are TGTGCCAGCAGTTACACAGGATCTCCGAGCACTGAAGCTTTCTTT. Amino acids: CASSYTGSPSTEAFF.

This clonotype was detected only a few times. This sequence joins TRBV24-1 and TRBJ1-5; 7 positions agree with TRBD1. Germline-derived CDR1 and CDR2 are KGHDR and SFDVKD. V lost 4 bases and J lost 5; bases outside the gene matches: 7. CDR3 size: 15 residues. CDR3 sequence reads: CATSETGLGDQPQHF. The CDR3, as DNA: TGTGCCACCAGTGAGACAGGGCTGGGGGATCAGCCCCAGCATTTT.

The gene calls are TRBV7-9 and TRBJ2-7; the match to TRBD2 covers 7 bases. The V gene end was trimmed by 1 base and the J gene end by 3 bases; junction bases not matched to a gene: 9. Germline V gene lookup returns CDR1 SEHNR and CDR2 FQNEAQ (reference sequence). This CDR3 comprises 16 residues. CDR3 coding DNA: TGTGCCAGCAGCTTAGTTCCGGCGGGAGTACGCTACGAGCAGTACTTC. It specifies CASSLVPAGVRYEQYF.

As for this clonotype: This clone may be a read error of a much larger clone one base away. CDR3 DNA: TGTGCCAGCGGGGGGACAGGCTCCCTGAGGGGTGAAGCTTTCTTT. It is translated as CASGGTGSLRGEAFF. The V and J genes are TRBV6-2 or TRBV6-3 and TRBJ1-1; 8 bases align to TRBD1. Germline V gives CDR1 MNHEY, CDR2 SVGEGT. Losses at the gene ends were 8 bases for V and 7 bases for J; bases not matched to a gene: 15. The CDR3 extends over 15 amino acids.

This clonotype turned up a few times. The V call is TRBV10-3, the J call TRBJ2-3; D not certain. The CDR3 covers 12 residues. With 8 bases removed from V and 3 bases from J, the gap between germline ends came to 9 bases. The V gene's germline CDR1 is ENHRY and CDR2 SYGVKD. CDR3 region: CAIGMGTDTQYF. The CDR3 coding sequence is TGTGCCATCGGGATGGGAACAGATACGCAGTATTTT.

This clonotype was detected ten times or more. This sequence joins TRBV7-9 and TRBJ1-2; TRBD1 is a possible D gene (5 bases). The germline V and J ends were trimmed by 2 bases and 4 bases, with 11 bases remaining between them. This CDR3 is 14 amino acids long. Germline assignment: CDR1 SEHNR and CDR2 FQNEAQ (reference sequence). CDR3 sequence: CASSLREGSYGYTF. In DNA, the CDR3 is TGTGCCAGCAGCTTACGGGAGGGGAGCTATGGCTACACCTTC.

This rearrangement joins TRBV7-2 to TRBJ2-1, with a possible D match to TRBD2 (5 bases). Germline CDR1 SGHTA, CDR2 FQGNSA. Trimming shortened V by 2 bases and J by 4 bases, and 15 bases separated the two germline ends. CDR3 length: 16 amino acids. The CDR3 protein is CASSLYSGLPYNEQFF. The CDR3 nucleotides read TGTGCCAGCAGCTTATACTCGGGATTACCTTACAATGAGCAGTTCTTC.

This chain connects TRBV29-1 to TRBJ2-7, with D unresolved. The CDR3 loop spans 11 amino acids. Trimming took off 6 bases at V and 7 bases at J, with 13 bases between the two ends. The germline V gene has CDR1 SQVTM and CDR2 ANQGSEA. The CDR3: CSVASWEEQYF. CDR3 DNA sequence: TGCAGCGTCGCGAGTTGGGAAGAGCAGTACTTC.

This clonotype was found many times. The chain has TRBV12-3 or TRBV12-4 and TRBJ1-6; the D is unclear. This CDR3 is built from 14 residues. The V and J ends lost 5 bases and 7 bases respectively, with 12 bases between them. The CDR3 DNA follows: TGTGCCAGCAGTCTCCTTGTAGAAAATTCACCCCTCCACTTT. This sequence encodes CASSLLVENSPLHF.

This clonotype appeared a few times. The rearrangement links TRBV20-1 to TRBJ1-1, with D unresolved. The CDR3 totals 13 residues. Looked up from germline, CDR1 is DFQATT and CDR2 is SNEGSKA (reference sequence). V shed 0 bases and J shed 0 bases, with 5 bases lying between them. The CDR3 protein is CSARDRLNTEAFF. CDR3 DNA: TGCAGTGCTAGAGACAGGTTGAACACTGAAGCTTTCTTT.

This clonotype was recorded at least ten times. V and J are TRBV11-2 and TRBJ2-2; D possibly corresponds to TRBD2 (5 bases). The CDR3 is 14 residues long. Trimming removed 6 bases at V and 1 base at J, with 9 bases between. The V gene's germline CDR1 is SGHAT and CDR2 FQNNGV. This CDR3 reads CASRWSGNTGELFF. The CDR3 DNA reads TGTGCCAGCAGATGGAGCGGGAACACCGGGGAGCTGTTTTTT.

In DNA form, the CDR3 reads TGTGCCAGCTCTTCGATGAGAGGGTGGTCCCTCAATGAGCAGTTCTTC. Translated: CASSSMRGWSLNEQFF. The chain combines TRBV18 with TRBJ2-1; perhaps TRBD2 as D (5 bases). V lost 6 bases and J lost 6, with 21 bases in between. CDR1 is KGHSH and CDR2 is LQKENI in the germline V gene. The CDR3 loop spans 16 amino acids.

The J gene is TRBJ1-6, the V gene TRBV7-9; 7 positions agree with TRBD1. Germline loops: CDR1 SEHNR, CDR2 FQNEAQ (reference sequence). The CDR3 loop spans 15 amino acids. The trim removed 5 bases at V and 7 bases at J, leaving 8 bases unmatched. This chain's CDR3 is CASSLGGTANSPLHF. CDR3 DNA sequence: TGTGCCAGCAGCCTAGGGGGGACAGCAAATTCACCCCTCCACTTT.

The sample holds many counts of this clonotype. The rearrangement uses TRBV11-2 and TRBJ1-2; possibly TRBD1 for D (5 bases). V gave up 1 base and J gave up 8 bases, with 14 bases separating them. Germline V lookup: CDR1 SGHAT, CDR2 FQNNGV. The CDR3 length is 14 residues. CDR3 protein: CASSLGGGRWGYTF. The CDR3 DNA is TGTGCCAGCAGCTTAGGGGGCGGCCGGTGGGGCTACACCTTC.

This clonotype was observed many times. The J gene is TRBJ2-1, the V gene TRBV7-9; weak D call: TRBD1 (5 bases). The V gene's germline CDR1 is SEHNR and CDR2 FQNEAQ (reference sequence). With 5 bases removed from V and 4 bases from J, the gap between germline ends came to 12 bases. The CDR3 spans 14 residues. CDR3 residues: CASSPYKGYNEQFF. The CDR3 DNA is TGTGCCAGCAGCCCGTATAAGGGGTACAATGAGCAGTTCTTC.

Only a few counts were recorded for this clonotype. It may be a read error: a sequence one base away is much more abundant. The chain recombines TRBV5-6 with TRBJ1-1; D uncertain. Trimming stripped 1 base from V and 0 bases from J, with 1 base between. This CDR3 spans 12 amino acids. Germline V gives CDR1 SGHDT, CDR2 YYEEEE. This CDR3 is CASSLMNTEAFF. CDR3 DNA sequence: TGTGCCAGCAGCTTGATGAACACTGAAGCTTTCTTT.

The CDR3 here is CASKGFPLQASYEQYF. The CDR3 coding sequence is TGTGCCAGTAAGGGGTTCCCGTTACAGGCCTCCTACGAGCAGTACTTC. The rearrangement joins TRBV6-6 to TRBJ2-7; D perhaps matches TRBD1 (5 bases). V was shortened by 9 bases and J by 0 bases, with 21 bases between the two germline ends. Germline V gene lookup returns CDR1 MNHNY and CDR2 SVGAGI (reference sequence). The length of the CDR3 is 16 residues.